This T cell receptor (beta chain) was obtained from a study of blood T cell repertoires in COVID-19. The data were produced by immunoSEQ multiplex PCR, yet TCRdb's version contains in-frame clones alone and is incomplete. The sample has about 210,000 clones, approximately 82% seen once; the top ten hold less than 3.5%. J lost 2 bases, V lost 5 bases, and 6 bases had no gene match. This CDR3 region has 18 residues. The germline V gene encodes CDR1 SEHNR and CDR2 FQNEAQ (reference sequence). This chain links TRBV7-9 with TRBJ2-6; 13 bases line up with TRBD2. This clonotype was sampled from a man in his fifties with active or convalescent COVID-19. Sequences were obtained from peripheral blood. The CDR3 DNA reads TGTGCCAGCAGCGTGGGACTAGCGGGGACCCCTGGGGCCAACGTCCTGACTTTC. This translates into CASSVGLAGTPGANVLTF.